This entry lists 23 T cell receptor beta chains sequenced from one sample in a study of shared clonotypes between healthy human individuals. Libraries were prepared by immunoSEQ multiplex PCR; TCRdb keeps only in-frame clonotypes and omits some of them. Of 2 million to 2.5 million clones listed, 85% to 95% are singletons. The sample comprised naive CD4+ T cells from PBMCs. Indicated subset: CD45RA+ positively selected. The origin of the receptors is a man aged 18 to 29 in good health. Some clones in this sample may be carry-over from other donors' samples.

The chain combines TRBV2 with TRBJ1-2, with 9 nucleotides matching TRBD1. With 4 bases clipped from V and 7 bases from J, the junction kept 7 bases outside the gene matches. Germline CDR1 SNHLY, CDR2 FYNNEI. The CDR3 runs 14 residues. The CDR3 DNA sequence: TGTGCCAGCAGTGGGGAGGGGACAGGGCTTGGCTACACCTTC. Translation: CASSGEGTGLGYTF. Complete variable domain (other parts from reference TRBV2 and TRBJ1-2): EPEVTQTPSHQVTQMGQEVILRCVPISNHLYFYWYRQILGQKVEFLVSFYNNEISEKSEIFDDQFSVERPDGSNFTLKIRSTKLEDSAMYFCASSGEGTGLGYTFGSGTRLTVV.

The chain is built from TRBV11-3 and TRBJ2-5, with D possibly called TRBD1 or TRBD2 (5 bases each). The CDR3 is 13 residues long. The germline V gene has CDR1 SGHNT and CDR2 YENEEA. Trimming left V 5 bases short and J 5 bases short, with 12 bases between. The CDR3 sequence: CASSRTGTETQYF. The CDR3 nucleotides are TGTGCCAGCAGCAGGACCGGGACGGAGACCCAGTACTTC.

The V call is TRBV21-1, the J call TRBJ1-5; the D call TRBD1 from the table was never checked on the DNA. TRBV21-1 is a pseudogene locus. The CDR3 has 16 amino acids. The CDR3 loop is CASSAHTGSTNQPQHF. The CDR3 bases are TGTGCCAGCAGCGCCCACACAGGGTCTACCAATCAGCCCCAGCATTTT.

DNA for the CDR3: TGTGCCAGCAGCCGGGACTCTTCGAGAGAGCCCCAGCATTTT. Amino acids: CASSRDSSREPQHF. The rearrangement links TRBV7-9 to TRBJ1-5, with a weak D call TRBD1 (5 bases). Germline CDR1 reads SEHNR; CDR2 reads FQNEAQ (reference sequence). V was trimmed by 5 bases and J by 8 bases, leaving 16 bases between them. This CDR3 contains 14 residues.

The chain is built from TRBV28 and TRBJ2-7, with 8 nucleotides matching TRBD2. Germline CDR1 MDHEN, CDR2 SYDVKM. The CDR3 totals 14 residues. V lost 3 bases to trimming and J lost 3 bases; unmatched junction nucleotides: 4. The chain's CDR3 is CASSFASGFYEQYF. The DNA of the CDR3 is TGTGCCAGCAGTTTTGCTAGCGGGTTCTACGAGCAGTACTTC.

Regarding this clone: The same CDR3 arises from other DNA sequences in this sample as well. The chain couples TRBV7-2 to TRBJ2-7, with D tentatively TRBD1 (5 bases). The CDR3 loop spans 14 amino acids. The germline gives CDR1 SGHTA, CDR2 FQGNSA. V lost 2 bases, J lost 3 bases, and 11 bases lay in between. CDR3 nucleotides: TGTGCCAGCAGCTTAATTCGGCAGGGCTACGAGCAGTACTTC. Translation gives CASSLIRQGYEQYF.

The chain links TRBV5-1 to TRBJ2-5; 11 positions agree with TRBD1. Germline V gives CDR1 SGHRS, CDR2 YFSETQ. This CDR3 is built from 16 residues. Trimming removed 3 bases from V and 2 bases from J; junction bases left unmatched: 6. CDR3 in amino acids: CASSSGTGGIQETQYF. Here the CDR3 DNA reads TGCGCCAGCAGCTCGGGGACAGGGGGGATACAAGAGACCCAGTACTTC.

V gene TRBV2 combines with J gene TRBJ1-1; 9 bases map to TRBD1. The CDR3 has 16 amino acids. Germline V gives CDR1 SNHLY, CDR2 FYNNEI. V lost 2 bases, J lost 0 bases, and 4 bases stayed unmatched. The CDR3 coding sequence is TGTGCCAGCAGTGAACAAGGGACAGGGCTGAACACTGAAGCTTTCTTT. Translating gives CASSEQGTGLNTEAFF. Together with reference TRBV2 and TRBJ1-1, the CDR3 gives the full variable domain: EPEVTQTPSHQVTQMGQEVILRCVPISNHLYFYWYRQILGQKVEFLVSFYNNEISEKSEIFDDQFSVERPDGSNFTLKIRSTKLEDSAMYFCASSEQGTGLNTEAFFGQGTRLTVV.

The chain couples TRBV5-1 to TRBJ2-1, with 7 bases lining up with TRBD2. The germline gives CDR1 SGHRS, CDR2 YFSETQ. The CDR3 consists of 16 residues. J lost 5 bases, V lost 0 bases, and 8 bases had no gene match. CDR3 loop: CASSLGGLAVNNEQFF. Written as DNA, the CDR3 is TGCGCCAGCAGCTTGGGAGGGCTAGCGGTAAACAATGAGCAGTTCTTC.

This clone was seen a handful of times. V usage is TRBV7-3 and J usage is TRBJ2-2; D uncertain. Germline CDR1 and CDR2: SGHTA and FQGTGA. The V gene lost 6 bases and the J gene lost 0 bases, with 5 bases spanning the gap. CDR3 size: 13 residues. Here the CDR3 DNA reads TGTGCCAGCAGGCTAACGAACACCGGGGAGCTGTTTTTT. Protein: CASRLTNTGELFF.

The CDR3 sequence: CASSPMILAIYNEQFF. CDR3 sequence (DNA): TGTGCCAGCTCACCGATGATACTAGCGATTTACAATGAGCAGTTCTTC. The V call is TRBV18, the J call TRBJ2-1; TRBD2 agrees at 7 bases. There are 16 residues in the CDR3. Germline assignment: CDR1 KGHSH and CDR2 LQKENI. The ends lost 3 bases at V and 4 bases at J; junction bases unmatched: 9. The variable domain in full, with the rest retrieved from reference TRBV18 and TRBJ2-1, is NAGVMQNPRHLVRRRGQEARLRCSPMKGHSHVYWYRQLPEEGLKFMVYLQKENIIDESGMPKERFSAEFPKEGPSILRIQQVVRGDSAAYFCASSPMILAIYNEQFFGPGTRLTVL.

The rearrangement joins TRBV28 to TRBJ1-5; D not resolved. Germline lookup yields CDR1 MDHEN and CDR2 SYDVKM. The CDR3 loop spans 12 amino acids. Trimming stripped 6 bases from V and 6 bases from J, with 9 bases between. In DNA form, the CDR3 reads TGTGCCAGCAGCGTCTCGGGTCAGCCCCAGCATTTT. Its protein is CASSVSGQPQHF.

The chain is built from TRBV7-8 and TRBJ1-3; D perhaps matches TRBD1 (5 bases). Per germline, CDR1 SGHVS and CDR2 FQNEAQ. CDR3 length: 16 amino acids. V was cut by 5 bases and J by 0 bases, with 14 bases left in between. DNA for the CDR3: TGTGCCAGCAGCGCCCAAACAGGAAGCTCTGGAAACACCATATATTTT. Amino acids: CASSAQTGSSGNTIYF.

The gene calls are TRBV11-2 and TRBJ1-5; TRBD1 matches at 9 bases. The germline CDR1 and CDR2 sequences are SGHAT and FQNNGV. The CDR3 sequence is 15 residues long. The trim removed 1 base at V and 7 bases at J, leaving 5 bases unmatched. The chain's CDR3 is CASSLVPGQGQPQHF. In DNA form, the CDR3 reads TGTGCCAGCAGCTTAGTTCCGGGACAGGGCCAGCCCCAGCATTTT. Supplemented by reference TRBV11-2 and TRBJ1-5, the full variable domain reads EAGVAQSPRYKIIEKRQSVAFWCNPISGHATLYWYQQILGQGPKLLIQFQNNGVVDDSQLPKDRFSAERLKGVDSTLKIQPAKLEDSAVYLCASSLVPGQGQPQHFGDGTRLSIL.

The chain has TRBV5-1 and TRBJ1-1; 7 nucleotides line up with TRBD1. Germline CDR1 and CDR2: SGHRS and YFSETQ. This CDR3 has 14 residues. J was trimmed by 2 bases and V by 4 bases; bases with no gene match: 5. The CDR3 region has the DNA TGCGCCAGCAGCGTCCTAGGGGGCAACACTGAAGCTTTCTTT. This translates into CASSVLGGNTEAFF.

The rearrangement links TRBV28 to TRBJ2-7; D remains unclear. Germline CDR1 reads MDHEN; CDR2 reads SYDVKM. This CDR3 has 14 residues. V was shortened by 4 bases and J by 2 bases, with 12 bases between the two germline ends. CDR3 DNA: TGTGCCAGCAGTTCGACCGGGCCGACCTACGAGCAGTACTTC. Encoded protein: CASSSTGPTYEQYF.

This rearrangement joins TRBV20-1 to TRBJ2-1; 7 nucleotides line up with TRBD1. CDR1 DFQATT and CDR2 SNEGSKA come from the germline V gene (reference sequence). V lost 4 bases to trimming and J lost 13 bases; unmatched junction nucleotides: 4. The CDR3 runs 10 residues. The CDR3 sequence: CSANRGLQFF. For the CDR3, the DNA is TGCAGTGCTAACAGGGGCCTCCAGTTCTTC.

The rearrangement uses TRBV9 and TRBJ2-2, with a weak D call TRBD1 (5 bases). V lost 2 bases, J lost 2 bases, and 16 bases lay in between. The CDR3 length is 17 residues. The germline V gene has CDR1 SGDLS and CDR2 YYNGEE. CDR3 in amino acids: CASSVLSLTANTGELFF. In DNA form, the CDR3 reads TGTGCCAGCAGCGTCTTGAGCTTGACAGCAAACACCGGGGAGCTGTTTTTT.

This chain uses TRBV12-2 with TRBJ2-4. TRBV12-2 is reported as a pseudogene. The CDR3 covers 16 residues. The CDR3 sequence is CASRLRGALAKNIQYF. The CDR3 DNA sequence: TGTGCAAGTCGCTTAAGAGGGGCCCTAGCCAAAAACATTCAGTACTTC.

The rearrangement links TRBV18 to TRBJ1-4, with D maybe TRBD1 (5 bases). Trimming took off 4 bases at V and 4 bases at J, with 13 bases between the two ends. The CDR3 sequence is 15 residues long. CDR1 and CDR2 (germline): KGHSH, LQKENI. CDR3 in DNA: TGTGCCAGCTCACACCCGGGACTGATTAATGAAAAACTGTTTTTT. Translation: CASSHPGLINEKLFF.

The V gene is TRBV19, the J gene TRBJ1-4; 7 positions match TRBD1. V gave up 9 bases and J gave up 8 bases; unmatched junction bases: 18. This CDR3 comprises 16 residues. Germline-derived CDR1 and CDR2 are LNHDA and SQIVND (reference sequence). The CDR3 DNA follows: TGTGCCAGCCTTGGGTCACGGACAGGAACACCGGAAAAACTGTTTTTT. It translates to CASLGSRTGTPEKLFF. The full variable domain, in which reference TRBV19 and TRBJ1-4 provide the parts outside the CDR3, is DGGITQSPKYLFRKEGQNVTLSCEQNLNHDAMYWYRQDPGQGLRLIYYSQIVNDFQKGDIAEGYSVSREKKESFPLTVTSAQKNPTAFYLCASLGSRTGTPEKLFFGSGTQLSVL.

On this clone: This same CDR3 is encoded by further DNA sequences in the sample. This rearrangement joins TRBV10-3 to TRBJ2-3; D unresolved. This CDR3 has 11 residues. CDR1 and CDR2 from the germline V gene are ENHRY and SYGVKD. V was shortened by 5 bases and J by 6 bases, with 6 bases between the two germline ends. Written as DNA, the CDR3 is TGTGCCATCAGTTCGGGTGATACGCAGTATTTT. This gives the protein CAISSGDTQYF.

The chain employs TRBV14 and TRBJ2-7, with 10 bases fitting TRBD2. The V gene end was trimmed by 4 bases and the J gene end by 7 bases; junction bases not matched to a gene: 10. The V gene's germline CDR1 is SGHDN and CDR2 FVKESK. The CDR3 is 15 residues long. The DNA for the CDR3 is TGTGCCAGCAGCCCTTTAGCGGGAGGCCGGCGGGAGCAGTACTTC. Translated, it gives CASSPLAGGRREQYF.